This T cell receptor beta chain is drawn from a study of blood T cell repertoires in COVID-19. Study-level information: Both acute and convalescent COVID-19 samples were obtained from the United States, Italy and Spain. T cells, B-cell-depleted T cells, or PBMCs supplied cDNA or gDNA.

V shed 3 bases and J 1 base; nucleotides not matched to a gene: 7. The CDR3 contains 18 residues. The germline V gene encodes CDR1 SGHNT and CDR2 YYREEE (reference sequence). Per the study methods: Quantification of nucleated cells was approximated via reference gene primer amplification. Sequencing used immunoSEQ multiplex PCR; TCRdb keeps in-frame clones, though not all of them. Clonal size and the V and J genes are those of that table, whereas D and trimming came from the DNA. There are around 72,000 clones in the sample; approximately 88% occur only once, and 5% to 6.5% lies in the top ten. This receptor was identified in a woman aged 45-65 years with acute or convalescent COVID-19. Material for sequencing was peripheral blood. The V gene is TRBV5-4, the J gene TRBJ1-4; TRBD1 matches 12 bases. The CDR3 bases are TGTGCCAGCAGCTCCCGGGACAGGGGGCGAGTAACTAATGAAAAACTGTTTTTT. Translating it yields CASSSRDRGRVTNEKLFF.